The 21 T cell receptor beta chains reported below all come from one sample, sequenced in a study of post-analysis software for immune sequencing data. These receptors' antigens are unknown. Tagging with unique molecular identifiers was a feature of the TCR beta cDNA libraries. TCRdb fed the PCR reads into MiXCR, producing one record per CDR3 protein. Of 550,000 to 700,000 distinct CDR3 sequences listed, 44% were seen once; the top ten hold approximately 1.7%. Study-wide findings and caveats: Controls showed lower frequencies than patients for a few TRBV segments, and TRBV5-6, TRBV5-1 and TRBV20-1 were among these.

Sequencing was done on a sample of blood. The receptors stem from a girl aged 10 to 17 with multiple sclerosis.

V gene TRBV4-1 combines with J gene TRBJ2-5; D gene ambiguous. Trimming removed 0 bases from V and 11 bases from J, with 13 bases in between. CDR1 is MGHRA, CDR2 YSYEKL, per germline. The CDR3 has 13 amino acids. The CDR3 DNA reads TGCGCCAGCAGCCAAGATAACCCGAATGAGCAGTACTTC. It translates to CASSQDNPNEQYF.

This clonotype showed up just once. The chain carries TRBV25-1 and TRBJ1-2; TRBD1 might be the D (6 bases). This CDR3 comprises 14 residues. V lost 7 bases and J 4 bases, leaving 16 bases between the germline ends. In germline, CDR1 is MGHDK, CDR2 SYGVNS. Here the CDR3 DNA reads TGTGCCAGCAAGGAGGGGGGGGCAGGCTATGGCTACACCTTC. Amino acids: CASKEGGAGYGYTF.

The table lists this clonotype with a few counts. V is TRBV20-1 and J is TRBJ1-2; D perhaps matches TRBD1 (6 bases). Per germline, CDR1 DFQATT and CDR2 SNEGSKA (reference sequence). The length of the CDR3 is 15 residues. The V end lost 6 bases, the J end lost 4 bases, and 21 bases lay between the germline ends. The CDR3 is CSASLGGALGYGYTF. The CDR3 nucleotides are TGCAGTGCCTCTCTAGGGGGGGCGCTCGGCTATGGCTACACCTTC.

J is TRBJ1-4 and V is TRBV5-1; D possibly corresponds to TRBD1 (5 bases). The CDR3 is 15 amino acids. Trimming pared 0 bases from V and 4 bases from J, leaving 10 bases between. Germline CDR1 is SGHRS and CDR2 is YFSETQ. The CDR3 DNA is TGCGCCAGCAGCTTGGGACAGCGTGTTAATGAAAAACTGTTTTTT. Amino acid sequence: CASSLGQRVNEKLFF.

The genes are TRBV3-1 and TRBJ2-6; D not resolved. CDR1 LGHDT and CDR2 YNNKEL come from the germline V gene (reference sequence). This CDR3 comprises 18 residues. Trimming stripped 6 bases from V and 0 bases from J, with 18 bases between. CDR3 in amino acids: CASRHGRRLYSGANVLTF. For the CDR3, the DNA is TGTGCCAGCAGACACGGCAGGCGACTCTACTCTGGGGCCAACGTCCTGACTTTC.

This clonotype has more than one count but fewer than ten. The rearrangement joins TRBV28 to TRBJ2-5; D not resolved. CDR1 and CDR2 (germline): MDHEN, SYDVKM. CDR3 length: 12 amino acids. V lost 5 bases, J lost 5 bases, and 9 bases lay in between. In DNA form, the CDR3 reads TGTGCCAGCAGTCCAAGGCTTGAGACCCAGTACTTC. Its translation: CASSPRLETQYF.

This rearrangement joins TRBV7-6 to TRBJ2-7; 7 bases agree with TRBD1. CDR1 and CDR2 from the germline V gene are SGHVS and FNYEAQ. The V segment lost 5 bases and the J segment 7 bases; nucleotides outside the gene matches: 17. The CDR3 is 16 residues long. The CDR3 region has the DNA TGTGCCAGCAGCCCCTCACCTTTAGATGACAGGGATGAGCAGTACTTC. Translated: CASSPSPLDDRDEQYF.

The chain links TRBV12-3 or TRBV12-4 to TRBJ2-7; D ambiguous. Gene TRBJ2-5 matches the end of the DNA better, so the J call may be wrong. This CDR3 is 13 amino acids long. The CDR3 sequence: CASTPEVDGTQYF. CDR3 sequence (DNA): TGTGCCAGCACCCCAGAAGTGGATGGGACCCAGTACTTC.

V and J are TRBV20-1 and TRBJ2-3; perhaps TRBD1 as D (5 bases). Germline loops: CDR1 DFQATT, CDR2 SNEGSKA (reference sequence). The CDR3 runs to 14 residues. V lost 4 bases and J lost 2, with 13 bases in between. This chain's CDR3 is CSATGRAVTDTQYF. CDR3 sequence (DNA): TGCAGTGCTACGGGCAGGGCCGTCACAGATACGCAGTATTTT.

V gene TRBV20-1 combines with J gene TRBJ2-1, with D possibly TRBD2 on 5 matching bases. Trimming took off 5 bases at V and 9 bases at J, with 23 bases between the two ends. CDR1 is DFQATT and CDR2 is SNEGSKA in the germline V gene (reference sequence). The CDR3 length is 15 residues. CDR3 sequence: CSARLPSPLSSEQFF. CDR3 sequence (DNA): TGCAGTGCTCGCCTCCCTAGCCCTCTATCGAGTGAGCAGTTCTTC.

The chain couples TRBV21-1 to TRBJ2-1; the table gives TRBD2 as D, unverified against the DNA. TRBV21-1 is reported as a pseudogene. This CDR3 region has 16 residues. In nucleotides, the CDR3 is TGTGCCAGCAGCGGTTTGCTAGCGGGAGGGCCCAATGAGCAGTTCTTC. Translating gives CASSGLLAGGPNEQFF.

The chain is built from TRBV19 and TRBJ2-5, with D tentatively TRBD1 or TRBD2 (6 bases each). The CDR3 extends over 15 amino acids. Germline CDR1 is LNHDA and CDR2 is SQIVND (reference sequence). Trimming cost V 6 bases and J 11 bases, with 25 bases left between them. The CDR3 nucleotides read TGTGCCAGTAGCCCTGTCGGGGGCCGGGGCAATGAGCAGTACTTC. Translation: CASSPVGGRGNEQYF. Together with reference TRBV19 and TRBJ2-5, the CDR3 gives the full variable domain: DGGITQSPKYLFRKEGQNVTLSCEQNLNHDAMYWYRQDPGQGLRLIYYSQIVNDFQKGDIAEGYSVSREKKESFPLTVTSAQKNPTAFYLCASSPVGGRGNEQYFGPGTRLLVL.

This chain links TRBV5-1 with TRBJ2-3; D unresolved. Germline lookup yields CDR1 SGHRS and CDR2 YFSETQ. The CDR3 sequence is 10 residues long. The CDR3 DNA reads as TGCGGTAAAGTAACAGATACGCAGTATTTT. Protein product: CGKVTDTQYF. The variable domain in full, with the rest retrieved from reference TRBV5-1 and TRBJ2-3, is KAGVTQTPRYLIKTRGQQVTLSCSPISGHRSVSWYQQTPGQGLQFLFEYFSETQRNKGNFPGRFSGRQFSNSRSEMNVSTLELGDSALYLCGKVTDTQYFGPGTRLTVL.

The chain employs TRBV12-3 or TRBV12-4 and TRBJ2-1, with 11 bases matching TRBD2. The J segment lost 3 bases and the V segment lost 5 bases, leaving 6 bases of the junction unmatched. This CDR3 has 16 residues. The DNA for the CDR3 is TGTGCCAGCAGTCTCATAGCGGGGGGGTACTACAATGAGCAGTTCTTC. This gives the protein CASSLIAGGYYNEQFF.

This clonotype was observed a few times. The rearrangement links TRBV7-6 to TRBJ2-4; no reliable D call. CDR3 length: 13 residues. From germline, CDR1 is SGHVS and CDR2 FNYEAQ. V lost 0 bases, J lost 13 bases, and 13 bases lay in between. CDR3 loop: CASSLAGRQKQYF. The CDR3 DNA follows: TGTGCCAGCAGCTTAGCAGGCAGACAAAAGCAGTACTTC.

This sequence joins TRBV12-3 or TRBV12-4 and TRBJ2-1; 8 bases match TRBD2. The V gene end was trimmed by 5 bases and the J gene end by 7 bases; junction bases not matched to a gene: 10. The CDR3 sequence is 15 residues long. The CDR3: CASSRGPGLDNEQFF. The CDR3 coding sequence is TGTGCCAGCAGTCGGGGCCCGGGACTAGATAATGAGCAGTTCTTC.

The CDR3 here is CAIPAGGFFDEQYF. The CDR3 DNA follows: TGTGCCATCCCAGCGGGGGGATTCTTCGACGAGCAGTACTTC. The J gene is TRBJ2-7, the V gene TRBV7-2; 9 bases match TRBD2. The germline V gene has CDR1 SGHTA and CDR2 FQGNSA. V dropped 10 bases and J dropped 5; count of bases not matched to a gene: 12. The CDR3 contains 14 residues.

The gene calls are TRBV7-2 and TRBJ1-5; 9 bases are shared with TRBD1. Per the germline V gene, CDR1 is SGHTA and CDR2 is FQGNSA. V was pared by 4 bases and J by 4 bases, with 8 bases of the junction left unmatched. CDR3 size: 16 residues. CDR3 DNA sequence: TGTGCCAGCAGCTCCTCCGGGACAGGGTGGAATCAGCCCCAGCATTTT. It specifies CASSSSGTGWNQPQHF. The entire variable domain, with the rest obtained from reference TRBV7-2 and TRBJ1-5, is as follows: GAGVSQSPSNKVTEKGKDVELRCDPISGHTALYWYRQSLGQGLEFLIYFQGNSAPDKSGLPSDRFSAERTGGSVSTLTIQRTQQEDSAVYLCASSSSGTGWNQPQHFGDGTRLSIL.

There are a few counts of this clonotype. The chain carries TRBV29-1 and TRBJ1-1; 7 bases agree with TRBD1. Germline CDR1 reads SQVTM; CDR2 reads ANQGSEA. V was pared by 6 bases and J by 5 bases, with 9 bases of the junction left unmatched. The CDR3 is 13 amino acids. For the CDR3, the DNA is TGCAGCGTGCCCGCTGACAGGGAAACTGAAGCTTTCTTT. Protein product: CSVPADRETEAFF.

This rearrangement joins TRBV7-8 to TRBJ2-1, with 9 bases lining up with TRBD1. The CDR3 totals 17 residues. CDR1 and CDR2 from the germline V gene are SGHVS and FQNEAQ. V was pared by 1 base and J by 4 bases, with 8 bases of the junction left unmatched. The CDR3 loop reads CASSLEGDRGLYNEQFF. The DNA of the CDR3 is TGTGCCAGCAGCTTAGAGGGTGACAGGGGGTTGTACAATGAGCAGTTCTTC.

Of note for this clonotype: One junction end disagrees with the germline gene, perhaps due to a read error. V usage is TRBV6-5 and J usage is TRBJ2-5, with a weak D call TRBD1 (6 bases). The CDR3 contains 14 residues. CDR1 and CDR2 from the germline V gene are MNHEY and SVGAGI. The CDR3, as DNA: TGTGCCAGCAGGAGTGACAGGCACCAAGAGACCCAATACTTC. Encoded protein: CASRSDRHQETQYF.